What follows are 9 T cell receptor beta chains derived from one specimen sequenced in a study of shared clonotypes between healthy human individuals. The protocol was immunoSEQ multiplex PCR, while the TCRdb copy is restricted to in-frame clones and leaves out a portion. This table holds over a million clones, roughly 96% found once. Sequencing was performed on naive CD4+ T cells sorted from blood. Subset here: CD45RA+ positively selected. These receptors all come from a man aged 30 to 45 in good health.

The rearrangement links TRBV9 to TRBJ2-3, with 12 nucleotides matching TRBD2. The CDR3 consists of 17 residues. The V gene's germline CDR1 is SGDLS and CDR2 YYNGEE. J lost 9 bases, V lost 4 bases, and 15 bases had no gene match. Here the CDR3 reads CASSRVASGRALDTQYF. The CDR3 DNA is TGTGCCAGCAGCCGCGTGGCTAGCGGGAGGGCCTTGGACACGCAGTATTTT. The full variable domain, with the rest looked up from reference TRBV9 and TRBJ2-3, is DSGVTQTPKHLITATGQRVTLRCSPRSGDLSVYWYQQSLDQGLQFLIQYYNGEERAKGNILERFSAQQFPDLHSELNLSSLELGDSALYFCASSRVASGRALDTQYFGPGTRLTVL.

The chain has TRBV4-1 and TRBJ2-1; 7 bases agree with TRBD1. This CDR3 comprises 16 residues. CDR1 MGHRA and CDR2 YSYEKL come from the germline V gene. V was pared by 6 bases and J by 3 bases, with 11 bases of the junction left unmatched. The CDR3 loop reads CASSYQTGKFYNEQFF. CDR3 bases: TGCGCCAGCAGTTATCAGACAGGGAAGTTCTACAATGAGCAGTTCTTC.

CDR3 DNA sequence: TGCGCCAGCAGCTTCCCACAGGGGGCCTTGGGTGAGCAGTTCTTC. The encoded protein is CASSFPQGALGEQFF. The chain employs TRBV5-1 and TRBJ2-1, with TRBD1 matching 9 bases. The CDR3 sequence is 15 residues long. The ends lost 2 bases at V and 9 bases at J; junction bases unmatched: 9. Germline CDR1 SGHRS, CDR2 YFSETQ.

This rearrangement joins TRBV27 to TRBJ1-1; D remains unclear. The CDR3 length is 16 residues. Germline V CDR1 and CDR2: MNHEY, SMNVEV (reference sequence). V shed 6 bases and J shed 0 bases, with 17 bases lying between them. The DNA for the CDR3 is TGTGCCAGCAGAGCGGGTCTGAAACCTATGAACACTGAAGCTTTCTTT. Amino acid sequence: CASRAGLKPMNTEAFF.

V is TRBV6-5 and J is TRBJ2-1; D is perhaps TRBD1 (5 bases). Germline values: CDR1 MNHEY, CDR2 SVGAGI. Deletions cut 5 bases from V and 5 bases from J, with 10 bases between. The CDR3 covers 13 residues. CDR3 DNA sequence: TGTGCCAGCAGTCGTAGGGGTGACAATGAGCAGTTCTTC. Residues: CASSRRGDNEQFF.

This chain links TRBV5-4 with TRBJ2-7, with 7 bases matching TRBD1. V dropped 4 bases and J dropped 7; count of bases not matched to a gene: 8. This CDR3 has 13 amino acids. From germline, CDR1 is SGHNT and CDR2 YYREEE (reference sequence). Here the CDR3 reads CASSRDSRREQYF. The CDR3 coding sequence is TGTGCCAGCAGCCGGGACAGCCGGAGGGAGCAGTACTTC.

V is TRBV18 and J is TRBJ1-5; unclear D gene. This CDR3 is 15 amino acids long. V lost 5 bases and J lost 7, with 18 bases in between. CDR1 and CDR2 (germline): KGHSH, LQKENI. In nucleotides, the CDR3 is TGTGCCAGCTCATTCGGGCTGACCGTGGGGCAGCCCCAGCATTTT. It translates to CASSFGLTVGQPQHF.

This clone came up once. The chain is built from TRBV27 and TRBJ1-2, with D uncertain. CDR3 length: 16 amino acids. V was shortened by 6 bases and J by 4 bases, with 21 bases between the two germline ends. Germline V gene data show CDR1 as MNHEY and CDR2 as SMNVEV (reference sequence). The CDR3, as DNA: TGTGCCAGCAGAATAGATGGGTGGACGGTGAGCTATGGCTACACCTTC. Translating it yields CASRIDGWTVSYGYTF.

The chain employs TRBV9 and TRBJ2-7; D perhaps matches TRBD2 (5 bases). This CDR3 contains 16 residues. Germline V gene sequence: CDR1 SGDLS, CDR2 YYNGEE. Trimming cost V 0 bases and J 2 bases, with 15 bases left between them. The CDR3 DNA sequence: TGTGCCAGCAGCGTAGGAGGGAGCGGAGCCACCTACGAGCAGTACTTC. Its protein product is CASSVGGSGATYEQYF.